These 30 T cell receptor beta chains were all obtained from the same sample, sequenced in a study of post-analysis software for immune sequencing data (dated by TCRdb to about 2015). Findings and caveats that apply to the study as a whole: Significantly higher frequencies in patients than in controls were found for roughly 5 TRBV segments, including TRBV5-6, TRBV5-1 and TRBV20-1.

Their target antigens are unknown. Library preparation was by PCR. The run used an Illumina HiSeq 2500. To reduce PCR and sequencing biases, unique molecular identifiers were built into the TCR beta cDNA libraries. TCRdb applied fastp at Q25 and MiXCR to the public reads, then kept only in-frame beta chains. Duplicate CDR3 protein sequences are folded into a single record with the most common DNA and genes. The table for this sample lists 700,000 to 900,000 distinct CDR3 sequences; just over 45% of them were counted only once. Roughly 5% of the sample is in the top ten clones. The sample taken for sequencing was blood. The receptors come from a girl under 18 with multiple sclerosis.

The V gene is TRBV20-1, the J gene TRBJ2-3, with 11 bases lining up with TRBD2. The V gene's germline CDR1 is DFQATT and CDR2 SNEGSKA (reference sequence). This CDR3 is 12 amino acids long. V shed 4 bases, J shed 6 bases, and the junction held 0 bases outside the gene matches. This CDR3 reads CSAIAGGDTQYF. CDR3 DNA sequence: TGCAGTGCTATAGCGGGAGGGGATACGCAGTATTTT.

The chain is built from TRBV12-3 or TRBV12-4 and TRBJ2-1; 14 bases map to TRBD2. The V gene end was trimmed by 6 bases and the J gene end by 6 bases; junction bases not matched to a gene: 4. The CDR3 runs to 15 residues. The CDR3 sequence is CASSEGLAGANEQFF. The CDR3 DNA reads TGTGCCAGCAGCGAGGGACTAGCGGGAGCCAATGAGCAGTTCTTC.

In DNA, the CDR3 is TGCGCCAGCAGCCAAGAGGCCTGGCATCAGCCCCAGCATTTT. Its protein is CASSQEAWHQPQHF. The chain carries TRBV4-1 and TRBJ1-5; unclear D gene. Germline V gives CDR1 MGHRA, CDR2 YSYEKL. This CDR3 is 14 amino acids long. V lost 0 bases and J 5 bases, leaving 8 bases between the germline ends.

This clonotype was counted only a few times. The chain uses TRBV15 and TRBJ2-1; D is ambiguous. Trimming cost V 0 bases and J 0 bases, with 3 bases left between them. Germline CDR1 is LNHNV and CDR2 is YYDKDF (reference sequence). This CDR3 has 14 amino acids. The CDR3 DNA reads TGTGCCACCAGCAGAGATGACTCCTACAATGAGCAGTTCTTC. The encoded protein is CATSRDDSYNEQFF.

This clonotype was detected only a few times. The chain links TRBV29-1 to TRBJ2-1; 12 bases are shared with TRBD2. The CDR3 is 14 residues long. The J segment lost 9 bases and the V segment lost 3 bases, leaving 6 bases of the junction unmatched. Germline V CDR1 and CDR2: SQVTM, ANQGSEA. CDR3: CSVETSGSGGEQFF. DNA of the CDR3: TGCAGCGTTGAGACTAGCGGGAGTGGAGGTGAGCAGTTCTTC.

A note on this clonotype: No conserved phenylalanine or tryptophan is present at the end of the CDR3, so a read error is the likely explanation. Here the CDR3 reads CASSSGTLGWGTQYS. CDR3 nucleotides: TGTGCCAGCAGTTCTGGGACACTGGGGTGGGGGACCCAGTACTCC. The chain uses TRBV28 and TRBJ2-5; D perhaps matches TRBD1 (6 bases). The V gene lost 4 bases and the J gene lost 7 bases, with 19 bases spanning the gap. The CDR3 is made up of 15 amino acids. Germline loops: CDR1 MDHEN, CDR2 SYDVKM.

Comments on this clonotype: One base away lies a much larger clone, so this may be a sequencing read error. In DNA form, the CDR3 reads TGTGCCAGCAGTTTGTTTGCTAGCACAGATGCGCAGTATTTT. The encoded protein is CASSLFASTDAQYF. The chain joins TRBV12-3 or TRBV12-4 to TRBJ2-3; weak D call: TRBD2 (5 bases). The CDR3 contains 14 residues.

Only a few counts were recorded for this clonotype. The V call is TRBV20-1, the J call TRBJ2-3; possible D gene TRBD2, 5 bases. V was cut by 1 base and J by 2 bases, with 10 bases left in between. The CDR3 is made up of 14 amino acids. Germline CDR1 is DFQATT and CDR2 is SNEGSKA (reference sequence). The CDR3 reads CSARGQRPTDTQYF. DNA for the CDR3: TGCAGTGCTAGAGGTCAGCGGCCCACAGATACGCAGTATTTT.

This clonotype came up a few times. The chain carries TRBV5-1 and TRBJ1-5; D not certain. Germline values: CDR1 SGHRS, CDR2 YFSETQ. The V and J ends lost 0 bases and 1 base respectively, with 8 bases between them. The CDR3 is made up of 15 amino acids. The CDR3 nucleotides are TGCGCCAGCAGCTTGGAGCCCGGAAGCAATCAGCCCCAGCATTTT. Translation gives CASSLEPGSNQPQHF.

The table lists this clonotype with a few counts. The rearrangement joins TRBV7-9 to TRBJ2-1; TRBD1 aligns across 8 bases. CDR1 is SEHNR, CDR2 FQNEAQ, per germline (reference sequence). With V trimmed by 2 bases and J by 8 bases, 8 bases remained unmatched. The CDR3 totals 15 residues. As DNA, the CDR3 is TGTGCCAGCAGCTTAACCGGACAGGGACGCGATGAGCAGTTCTTC. Residues: CASSLTGQGRDEQFF.

This rearrangement joins TRBV20-1 to TRBJ2-5; D is possibly TRBD1 (6 bases). The J call may be mistaken, given a closer DNA end match to TRBJ2-7. Germline V CDR1 and CDR2: DFQATT, SNEGSKA (reference sequence). The CDR3 contains 11 residues. The CDR3: CSASLGGEQYF. In DNA form, the CDR3 reads TGCAGTGCTAGTTTAGGGGGCGAGCAGTACTTC.

The chain employs TRBV5-4 and TRBJ2-7; D is ambiguous. V lost 7 bases and J 2 bases, leaving 16 bases between the germline ends. The CDR3 runs to 14 residues. Per the germline V gene, CDR1 is SGHNT and CDR2 is YYREEE (reference sequence). CDR3 sequence: CASARSITTYEQYF. CDR3 sequence (DNA): TGTGCCAGCGCTCGGTCCATAACTACCTACGAGCAGTACTTC.

This chain uses TRBV6-6 with TRBJ2-3; no clear D. V shed 0 bases and J shed 1 base, with 5 bases lying between them. Per the germline V gene, CDR1 is MNHNY and CDR2 is SVGAGI (reference sequence). The CDR3 runs 14 residues. CDR3 nucleotide sequence: TGTGCCAGCAGTTACTCGCCACGCACAGATACGCAGTATTTT. Its protein is CASSYSPRTDTQYF.

This chain connects TRBV12-3 or TRBV12-4 to TRBJ2-1; D is ambiguous. The CDR3 has 12 amino acids. V was trimmed by 3 bases and J by 8 bases, leaving 8 bases between them. The CDR3 DNA sequence: TGTGCCAGCAGTTTTGACTTGGATGAGCAGTTCTTC. Protein sequence: CASSFDLDEQFF.

This clonotype was seen only a few times. The chain uses TRBV29-1 and TRBJ2-7, with D perhaps being TRBD1 or TRBD2 (5 bases each). V lost 3 bases, J lost 5 bases, and 17 bases lay in between. Looked up from germline, CDR1 is SQVTM and CDR2 is ANQGSEA. CDR3 length: 14 residues. CDR3 sequence (DNA): TGCAGCGTTGATGAGAGGGGCATCGAGAACGAGCAGTACTTC. The encoded protein is CSVDERGIENEQYF.

V and J are TRBV27 and TRBJ2-7; 9 nucleotides agree with TRBD2. CDR1 MNHEY and CDR2 SMNVEV come from the germline V gene (reference sequence). V lost 0 bases and J lost 0; bases outside the gene matches: 12. This CDR3 region has 19 residues. CDR3 bases: TGTGCCAGCAGTTTATCAGGGACTAGCACGTTGATCCGCTCCTACGAGCAGTACTTC. Translating gives CASSLSGTSTLIRSYEQYF.

V gene TRBV7-9 combines with J gene TRBJ2-1; D gene ambiguous. The CDR3 sequence is 17 residues long. The V gene's germline CDR1 is SEHNR and CDR2 FQNEAQ (reference sequence). V lost 2 bases and J lost 4, with 18 bases in between. CDR3 in DNA: TGTGCCAGCAGCTTAATTCGACTCCAAACAACTTACAATGAGCAGTTCTTC. Protein: CASSLIRLQTTYNEQFF.

The chain links TRBV7-9 to TRBJ2-5, with a weak D call TRBD2 (5 bases). V dropped 4 bases and J dropped 0 bases, with 9 bases sitting between them. The CDR3 is 14 residues long. Germline V gives CDR1 SEHNR, CDR2 FQNEAQ (reference sequence). CDR3: CASSSTGDQETQYF. CDR3 coding DNA: TGTGCCAGCAGCTCCACCGGGGACCAAGAGACCCAGTACTTC. Variable domain in full (rest from reference TRBV7-9 and TRBJ2-5): DTGVSQNPRHKITKRGQNVTFRCDPISEHNRLYWYRQTLGQGPEFLTYFQNEAQLEKSRLLSDRFSAERPKGSFSTLEIQRTEQGDSAMYLCASSSTGDQETQYFGPGTRLLVL.

V usage is TRBV7-8 and J usage is TRBJ2-1, with D possibly being TRBD2 (6 bases). Trimming took off 2 bases at V and 8 bases at J, with 16 bases between the two ends. The CDR3 runs to 15 residues. Germline assignment: CDR1 SGHVS and CDR2 FQNEAQ. The CDR3 reads CASSLFGSGRDEQFF. The CDR3 nucleotides read TGTGCCAGCAGCTTATTCGGGAGTGGTAGGGATGAGCAGTTCTTC.

This clonotype was recorded only once. The V gene is TRBV27, the J gene TRBJ2-5, with D possibly being TRBD2 (5 bases). Between the trimmed V and J ends, which lost 7 bases and 5 bases, there was a span of 17 bases. The length of the CDR3 is 14 residues. The germline V gene has CDR1 MNHEY and CDR2 SMNVEV (reference sequence). As DNA, the CDR3 is TGTGCCAGCAAAAAACTAGGAGGCATTGAGACCCAGTACTTC. Amino acids: CASKKLGGIETQYF.

The chain is built from TRBV28 and TRBJ2-1, with D possibly being TRBD2 (5 bases). Germline V gene lookup returns CDR1 MDHEN and CDR2 SYDVKM. The CDR3 is 14 residues long. Trimming removed 3 bases from V and 5 bases from J, with 11 bases in between. The CDR3 nucleotides read TGTGCCAGCAGTTTGGGTCCGGAGGACAATGAGCAGTTCTTC. It translates to CASSLGPEDNEQFF.

V usage is TRBV29-1 and J usage is TRBJ2-7; D is tentatively TRBD1 or TRBD2 (5 bases each). V was shortened by 2 bases and J by 6 bases, with 11 bases between the two germline ends. Per germline, CDR1 SQVTM and CDR2 ANQGSEA. The length of the CDR3 is 12 residues. This CDR3 reads CSVEKEGREQYF. The CDR3 coding sequence is TGCAGCGTTGAAAAAGAGGGGCGCGAGCAGTACTTC.

The rearrangement links TRBV20-1 to TRBJ2-5, with a weak D call TRBD2 (5 bases). V shed 1 base and J shed 11 bases, with 23 bases lying between them. The CDR3 runs to 15 residues. Looked up from germline, CDR1 is DFQATT and CDR2 is SNEGSKA (reference sequence). The CDR3 DNA reads TGCAGTGCTAGAGGTCCGTCTAGCCCCGAGCGTGAGCAGTACTTC. It specifies CSARGPSSPEREQYF.

The sample holds a few counts of this clonotype. V gene TRBV28 combines with J gene TRBJ2-5; 7 bases match TRBD1. This CDR3 spans 15 amino acids. V lost 6 bases to trimming and J lost 0 bases; unmatched junction nucleotides: 7. Germline loops: CDR1 MDHEN, CDR2 SYDVKM. DNA for the CDR3: TGTGCCAGCAGACCGAAGGGGGCTGACCAAGAGACCCAGTACTTC. Its protein is CASRPKGADQETQYF.

The chain links TRBV2 to TRBJ2-5; D may correspond to TRBD1 or TRBD2 (5 bases each). The DNA end is more similar to TRBJ2-7, so the J call may be wrong. The CDR3 is made up of 14 amino acids. The germline CDR1 and CDR2 sequences are SNHLY and FYNNEI. The DNA of the CDR3 is TGTGCCAGCAGGTATCCGGGACGGTCGAGCGAGCAGTACTTC. It specifies CASRYPGRSSEQYF.

This clonotype was detected a few times. This sequence joins TRBV6-6 and TRBJ2-7; 7 nucleotides agree with TRBD1. V lost 5 bases, J lost 2 bases, and 6 bases stayed unmatched. Germline values: CDR1 MNHNY, CDR2 SVGAGI (reference sequence). CDR3 length: 14 residues. CDR3 DNA sequence: TGTGCCAGCAGTACCGGACAGGCCCCCTACGAGCAGTACTTC. It translates to CASSTGQAPYEQYF.

Remarks on this clonotype: Being one base from a much bigger clone, this may be a read error. The chain joins TRBV7-8 to TRBJ1-5; D gene unclear. Germline V gives CDR1 SGHVS, CDR2 FQNEAQ. The length of the CDR3 is 9 residues. V shed 8 bases and J shed 6 bases, with 2 bases lying between them. The CDR3 sequence is CASGQPQHF. In nucleotides, the CDR3 is TGTGCCAGCGGTCAGCCCCAGCATTTT.

The chain recombines TRBV2 with TRBJ2-7, with 8 positions matching TRBD2. Germline V gene data show CDR1 as SNHLY and CDR2 as FYNNEI. The CDR3 is made up of 15 amino acids. V shed 2 bases, J shed 4 bases, and the junction held 7 bases outside the gene matches. The CDR3 nucleotides read TGTGCCAGCAGTGAAACGGCGGGAGGAATGTACGAGCAGTACTTC. Amino acid sequence: CASSETAGGMYEQYF.

About this clonotype: Germline is not matched at one junction end, which may reflect a read error. The J gene is TRBJ1-2, the V gene TRBV28; the D gene is possibly TRBD1 (5 bases). Germline lookup yields CDR1 MDHEN and CDR2 SYDVKM. This CDR3 spans 15 amino acids. The CDR3 DNA reads TGTGCCAGCAGTCCACCCGGGAGGGACGACTATGGTTACACCTTC. Its protein is CASSPPGRDDYGYTF.

The rearrangement links TRBV15 to TRBJ2-1, with TRBD1 matching 7 bases. The germline V gene encodes CDR1 LNHNV and CDR2 YYDKDF (reference sequence). The CDR3 consists of 15 residues. The trim removed 0 bases at V and 10 bases at J, leaving 9 bases unmatched. The CDR3 region is CATSRDSPGGWEQFF. CDR3 DNA sequence: TGTGCCACCAGCAGAGATTCCCCAGGGGGATGGGAGCAGTTCTTC.